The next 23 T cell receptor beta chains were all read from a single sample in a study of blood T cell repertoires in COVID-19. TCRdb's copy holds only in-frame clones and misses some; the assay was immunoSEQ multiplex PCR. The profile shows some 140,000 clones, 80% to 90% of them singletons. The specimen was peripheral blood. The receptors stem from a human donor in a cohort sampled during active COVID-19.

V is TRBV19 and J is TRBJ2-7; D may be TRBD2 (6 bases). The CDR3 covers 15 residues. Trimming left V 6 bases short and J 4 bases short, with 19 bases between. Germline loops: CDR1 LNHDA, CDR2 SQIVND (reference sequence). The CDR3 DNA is TGTGCCAGTAGCGCTGAAGCCGACGGGGGATACGAGCAGTACTTC. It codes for CASSAEADGGYEQYF.

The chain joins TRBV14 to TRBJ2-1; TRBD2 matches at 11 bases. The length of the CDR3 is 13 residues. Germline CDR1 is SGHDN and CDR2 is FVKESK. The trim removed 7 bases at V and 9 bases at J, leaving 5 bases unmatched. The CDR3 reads CASTRLAGSEQFF. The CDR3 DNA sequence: TGTGCCAGCACTCGACTAGCGGGGTCTGAGCAGTTCTTC. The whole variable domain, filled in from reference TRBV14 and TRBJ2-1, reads EAGVTQFPSHSVIEKGQTVTLRCDPISGHDNLYWYRRVMGKEIKFLLHFVKESKQDESGMPNNRFLAERTGGTYSTLKVQPAELEDSGVYFCASTRLAGSEQFFGPGTRLTVL.

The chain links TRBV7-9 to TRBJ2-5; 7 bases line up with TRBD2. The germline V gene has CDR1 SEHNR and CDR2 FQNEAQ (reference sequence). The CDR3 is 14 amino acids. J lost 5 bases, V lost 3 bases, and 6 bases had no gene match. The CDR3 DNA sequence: TGTGCCAGCAGCTTCGAGCGGGGACCGGAGACCCAGTACTTC. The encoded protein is CASSFERGPETQYF.

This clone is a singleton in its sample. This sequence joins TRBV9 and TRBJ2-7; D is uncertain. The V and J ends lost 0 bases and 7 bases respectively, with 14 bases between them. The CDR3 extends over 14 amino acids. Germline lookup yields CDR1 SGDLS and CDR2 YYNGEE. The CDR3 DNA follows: TGTGCCAGCAGCGTAGGAGGTTCCCCTAAGGAGCAGTACTTC. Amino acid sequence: CASSVGGSPKEQYF.

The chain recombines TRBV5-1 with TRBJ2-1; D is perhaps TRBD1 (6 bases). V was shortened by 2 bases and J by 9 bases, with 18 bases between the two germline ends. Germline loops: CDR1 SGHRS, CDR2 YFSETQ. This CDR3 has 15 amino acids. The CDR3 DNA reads TGCGCCAGCAGCTTTGGCCAGGGGCCCGCGGGTGAGCAGTTCTTC. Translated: CASSFGQGPAGEQFF.

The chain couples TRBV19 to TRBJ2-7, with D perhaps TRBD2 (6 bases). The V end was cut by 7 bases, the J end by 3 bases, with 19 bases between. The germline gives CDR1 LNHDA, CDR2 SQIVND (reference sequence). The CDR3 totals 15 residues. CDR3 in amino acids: CASMTGPEGGYEQYF. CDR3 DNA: TGTGCCAGTATGACGGGGCCTGAGGGAGGCTACGAGCAGTACTTC.

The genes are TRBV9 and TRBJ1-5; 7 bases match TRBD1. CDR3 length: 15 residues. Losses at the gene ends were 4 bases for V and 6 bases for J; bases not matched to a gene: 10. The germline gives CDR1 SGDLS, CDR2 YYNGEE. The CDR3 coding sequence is TGTGCCAGCAGCCCCCAGGGGGAGAGCGGTCAGCCCCAGCATTTT. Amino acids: CASSPQGESGQPQHF. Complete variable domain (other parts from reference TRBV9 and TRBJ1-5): DSGVTQTPKHLITATGQRVTLRCSPRSGDLSVYWYQQSLDQGLQFLIQYYNGEERAKGNILERFSAQQFPDLHSELNLSSLELGDSALYFCASSPQGESGQPQHFGDGTRLSIL.

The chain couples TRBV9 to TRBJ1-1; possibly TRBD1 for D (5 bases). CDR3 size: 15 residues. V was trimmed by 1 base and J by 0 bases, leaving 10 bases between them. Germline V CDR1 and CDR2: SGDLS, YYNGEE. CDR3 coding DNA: TGTGCCAGCAGCGTAACGGACACCATGAACACTGAAGCTTTCTTT. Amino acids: CASSVTDTMNTEAFF.

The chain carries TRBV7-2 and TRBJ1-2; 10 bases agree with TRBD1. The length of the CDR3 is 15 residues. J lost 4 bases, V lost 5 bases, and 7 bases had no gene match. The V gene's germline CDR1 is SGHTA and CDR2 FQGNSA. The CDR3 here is CASSKGTGEIYGYTF. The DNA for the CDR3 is TGTGCCAGCAGCAAGGGGACAGGGGAGATCTATGGCTACACCTTC.

Here the CDR3 DNA reads TGTGCCAGCAGCTTGGAGCCCGGGGGGGCCTCCTACAATGAGCAGTTCTTC. Translating it yields CASSLEPGGASYNEQFF. The chain joins TRBV5-6 to TRBJ2-1; 8 bases align to TRBD2. This CDR3 comprises 17 residues. Per germline, CDR1 SGHDT and CDR2 YYEEEE. V shed 0 bases and J 0 bases; nucleotides not matched to a gene: 5. Full variable domain (remainder filled in from reference TRBV5-6 and TRBJ2-1): DAGVTQSPTHLIKTRGQQVTLRCSPKSGHDTVSWYQQALGQGPQFIFQYYEEEERQRGNFPDRFSGHQFPNYSSELNVNALLLGDSALYLCASSLEPGGASYNEQFFGPGTRLTVL.

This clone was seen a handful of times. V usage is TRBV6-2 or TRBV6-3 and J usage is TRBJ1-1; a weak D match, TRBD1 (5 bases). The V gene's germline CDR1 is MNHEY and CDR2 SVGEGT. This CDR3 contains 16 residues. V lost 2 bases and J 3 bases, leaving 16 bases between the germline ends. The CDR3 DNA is TGTGCCAGCAGTTACCCTATTCCGGGGGTTGACACTGAAGCTTTCTTT. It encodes CASSYPIPGVDTEAFF.

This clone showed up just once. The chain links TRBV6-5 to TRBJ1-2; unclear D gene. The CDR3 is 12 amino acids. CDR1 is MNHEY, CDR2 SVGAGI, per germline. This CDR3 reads CATLESPYGYTF. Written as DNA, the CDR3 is TGTGCTACCCTAGAGAGTCCCTATGGCTACACCTTC.

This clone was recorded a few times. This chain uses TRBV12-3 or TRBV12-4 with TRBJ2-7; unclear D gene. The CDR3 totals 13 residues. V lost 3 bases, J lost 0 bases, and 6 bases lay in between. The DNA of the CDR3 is TGTGCCAGCAGTTTCCTAAACTCCTACGAGCAGTACTTC. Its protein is CASSFLNSYEQYF.

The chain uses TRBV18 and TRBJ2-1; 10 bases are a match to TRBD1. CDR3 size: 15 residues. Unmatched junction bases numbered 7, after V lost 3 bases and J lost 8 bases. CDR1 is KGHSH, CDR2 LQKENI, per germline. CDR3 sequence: CASSPTGGDGDEQFF. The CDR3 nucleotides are TGTGCCAGCTCACCGACAGGGGGCGATGGGGATGAGCAGTTCTTC.

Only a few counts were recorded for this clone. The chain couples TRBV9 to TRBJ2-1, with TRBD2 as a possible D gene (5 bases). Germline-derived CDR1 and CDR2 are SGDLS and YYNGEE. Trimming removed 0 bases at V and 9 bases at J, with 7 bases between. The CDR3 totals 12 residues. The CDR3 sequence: CASSVDGVEQFF. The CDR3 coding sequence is TGTGCCAGCAGCGTAGACGGGGTTGAGCAGTTCTTC.

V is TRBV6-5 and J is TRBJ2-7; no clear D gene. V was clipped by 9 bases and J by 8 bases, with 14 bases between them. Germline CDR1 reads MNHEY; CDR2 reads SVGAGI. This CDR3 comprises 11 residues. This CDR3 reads CASSSGLKQYF. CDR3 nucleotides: TGTGCCAGTAGCTCGGGTCTCAAGCAGTACTTC.

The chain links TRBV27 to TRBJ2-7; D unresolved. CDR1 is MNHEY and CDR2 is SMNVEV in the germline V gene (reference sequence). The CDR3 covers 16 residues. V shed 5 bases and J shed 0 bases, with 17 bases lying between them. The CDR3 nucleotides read TGTGCCAGCAGTCCCCGTTCTACCGCTAGCTCCTACGAGCAGTACTTC. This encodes CASSPRSTASSYEQYF.

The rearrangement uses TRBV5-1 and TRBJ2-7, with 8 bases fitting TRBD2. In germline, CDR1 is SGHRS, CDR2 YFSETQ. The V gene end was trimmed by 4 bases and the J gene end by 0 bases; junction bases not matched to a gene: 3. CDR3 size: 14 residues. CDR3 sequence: CASSDGGVSYEQYF. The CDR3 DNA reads TGCGCCAGCAGCGACGGGGGGGTCTCCTACGAGCAGTACTTC.

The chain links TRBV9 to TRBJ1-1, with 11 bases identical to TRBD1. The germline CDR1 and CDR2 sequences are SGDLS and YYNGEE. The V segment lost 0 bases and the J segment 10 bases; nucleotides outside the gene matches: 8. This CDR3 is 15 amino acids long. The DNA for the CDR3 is TGTGCCAGCAGCGTAGGCGGGACAGGGGGACAGGCAGCTTTCTTT. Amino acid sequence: CASSVGGTGGQAAFF.

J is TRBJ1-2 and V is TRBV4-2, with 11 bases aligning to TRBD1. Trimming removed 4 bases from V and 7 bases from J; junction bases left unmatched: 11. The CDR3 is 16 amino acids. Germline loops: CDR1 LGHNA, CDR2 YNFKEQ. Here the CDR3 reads CASSPQGGQGVVGYTF. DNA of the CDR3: TGTGCCAGCAGCCCCCAAGGGGGACAGGGGGTCGTTGGCTACACCTTC.

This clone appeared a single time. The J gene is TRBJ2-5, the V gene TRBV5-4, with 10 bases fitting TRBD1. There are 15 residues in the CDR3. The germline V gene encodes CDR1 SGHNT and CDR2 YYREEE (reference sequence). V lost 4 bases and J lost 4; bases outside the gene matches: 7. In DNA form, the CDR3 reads TGTGCCAGCAGCATCCAGACAGGGGGCCTAGAGACCCAGTACTTC. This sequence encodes CASSIQTGGLETQYF. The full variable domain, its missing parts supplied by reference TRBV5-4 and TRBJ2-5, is ETGVTQSPTHLIKTRGQQVTLRCSSQSGHNTVSWYQQALGQGPQFIFQYYREEENGRGNFPPRFSGLQFPNYSSELNVNALELDDSALYLCASSIQTGGLETQYFGPGTRLLVL.

The CDR3 coding sequence is TGCGCCAGCAGCTTGGTGATAGCGGGGGGATCCGCTAGCACAGATACGCAGTATTTT. Amino acid sequence: CASSLVIAGGSASTDTQYF. This rearrangement joins TRBV5-1 to TRBJ2-3; 10 bases match TRBD2. CDR3 size: 19 residues. Germline-derived CDR1 and CDR2 are SGHRS and YFSETQ. The V and J ends lost 0 bases and 0 bases, in that order; junction bases with no gene match: 10.

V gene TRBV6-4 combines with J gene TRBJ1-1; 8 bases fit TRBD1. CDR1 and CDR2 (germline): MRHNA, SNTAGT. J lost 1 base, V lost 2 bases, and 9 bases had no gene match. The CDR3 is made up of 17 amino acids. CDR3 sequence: CASSDPRGLGPNTEAFF. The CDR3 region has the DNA TGTGCCAGCAGTGACCCCAGGGGGCTCGGGCCGAACACTGAAGCTTTCTTT.